The text below deals with one TCR beta chain. The CDR3 covers 14 residues. The V end was cut by 6 bases, the J end by 4 bases, with 15 bases between. Germline loops: CDR1 SNHLY, CDR2 FYNNEI. Method: immunoSEQ multiplex PCR; TCRdb's copy keeps in-frame clones and lacks some. Among roughly 82,000 clones listed, about 90% were seen once. PBMC were collected before vaccination, two weeks after the third vaccination, and at progression. The data were taken from a study of glioma-infiltrating T cells after dendritic cell vaccination. This sequence was found in a human donor with glioblastoma. The specimen comprised blood, sampled before dendritic cell vaccination. The rearrangement links TRBV2 to TRBJ1-2, with TRBD1 as a possible D gene (6 bases). CDR3 in amino acids: CASRKGGPVYGYTF. CDR3 DNA: TGTGCCAGCAGGAAGGGGGGGCCGGTCTATGGCTACACCTTC.